One and the same sample provided the 10 T cell receptor beta chains below, sequenced in a study of blood T cell repertoires in COVID-19. Using immunoSEQ multiplex PCR, the repertoire was profiled, and TCRdb retains in-frame clones only, with some absent. The sample holds 200,000 or so clones, about 88% seen once. Material for sequencing was peripheral blood. These receptors were taken from a man aged 50-59 years who had recovered from COVID-19.

The V and J genes are TRBV4-1 and TRBJ2-7; 9 positions agree with TRBD1. V lost 3 bases, J lost 0 bases, and 3 bases stayed unmatched. The CDR3 loop spans 15 amino acids. Germline lookup yields CDR1 MGHRA and CDR2 YSYEKL. The DNA of the CDR3 is TGCGCCAGCAGCCAGAAGACAGGGGGCTCCTACGAGCAGTACTTC. Amino acids: CASSQKTGGSYEQYF.

The chain carries TRBV7-9 and TRBJ1-6; D is possibly TRBD1 (6 bases). Between the trimmed V and J ends, which lost 2 bases and 8 bases, there was a span of 10 bases. The V gene's germline CDR1 is SEHNR and CDR2 FQNEAQ (reference sequence). CDR3 size: 14 residues. The CDR3: CASSLMDSDSPLHF. The CDR3 bases are TGTGCCAGCAGCTTAATGGACAGCGATTCACCCCTCCACTTT.

V and J are TRBV2 and TRBJ1-5; 8 nucleotides match TRBD1. From germline, CDR1 is SNHLY and CDR2 FYNNEI. V lost 6 bases to trimming and J lost 7 bases; unmatched junction nucleotides: 2. There are 12 residues in the CDR3. The CDR3 nucleotides read TGTGCCAGCAGCGGACAGGGACAGCCCCAGCATTTT. Translating gives CASSGQGQPQHF.

V is TRBV5-4 and J is TRBJ2-5, with 7 bases lining up with TRBD2. Per germline, CDR1 SGHNT and CDR2 YYREEE (reference sequence). After removal of 6 bases from V and 0 bases from J, the junction contained 11 bases not matched to a gene. This CDR3 spans 16 amino acids. CDR3 loop: CASTHVGSGNQETQYF. Written as DNA, the CDR3 is TGTGCCAGCACCCATGTGGGGAGCGGGAACCAAGAGACCCAGTACTTC.

The chain joins TRBV29-1 to TRBJ1-2, with 7 bases that match TRBD1. Looked up from germline, CDR1 is SQVTM and CDR2 is ANQGSEA. The CDR3 spans 12 residues. Trimming at V came to 7 bases and at J to 0 bases, leaving 2 bases not matched to a gene. CDR3 DNA: TGCAGCGGGGGACAGCCTAACTATGGCTACACCTTC. As protein: CSGGQPNYGYTF.

In its sample, this clone was seen once. The J gene is TRBJ1-1, the V gene TRBV28; 8 bases are shared with TRBD1. Germline values: CDR1 MDHEN, CDR2 SYDVKM. The ends lost 0 bases at V and 6 bases at J; junction bases unmatched: 6. CDR3 length equals 15 residues. The CDR3 loop is CASSLWSTGASEAFF. CDR3 DNA sequence: TGTGCCAGCAGTTTATGGTCGACAGGGGCCTCTGAAGCTTTCTTT.

The chain recombines TRBV7-8 with TRBJ2-1; 7 bases match TRBD2. Germline V gene lookup returns CDR1 SGHVS and CDR2 FQNEAQ. There are 17 residues in the CDR3. V lost 1 base and J lost 6; bases outside the gene matches: 12. CDR3 coding DNA: TGTGCCAGCAGCTTAGTCCCTGCGGGAGTGAGGACCAATGAGCAGTTCTTC. Translation gives CASSLVPAGVRTNEQFF.

For the CDR3, the DNA is TGCGCCAGCAGCTTGGGGTACGGAGCAACTAATGAAAAACTGTTTTTT. Amino acids: CASSLGYGATNEKLFF. This chain connects TRBV5-1 to TRBJ1-4, with no clear D. The CDR3 is 16 residues long. Germline V gene lookup returns CDR1 SGHRS and CDR2 YFSETQ. V lost 0 bases to trimming and J lost 0 bases, with 9 bases between them.

V usage is TRBV11-2 and J usage is TRBJ2-7, with 8 nucleotides matching TRBD1. The CDR3 has 14 residues. Per germline, CDR1 SGHAT and CDR2 FQNNGV. V lost 5 bases and J lost 0; bases outside the gene matches: 3. The CDR3 sequence is CASSRTGGSYEQYF. CDR3 DNA: TGTGCCAGCAGCAGAACAGGGGGCTCCTACGAGCAGTACTTC. Looking up the rest from reference TRBV11-2 and TRBJ2-7 gives the full variable domain: EAGVAQSPRYKIIEKRQSVAFWCNPISGHATLYWYQQILGQGPKLLIQFQNNGVVDDSQLPKDRFSAERLKGVDSTLKIQPAKLEDSAVYLCASSRTGGSYEQYFGPGTRLTVT.

The chain carries TRBV6-5 and TRBJ1-2; 7 positions agree with TRBD1. In germline, CDR1 is MNHEY, CDR2 SVGAGI. J gave up 4 bases and V 5 bases, and 4 bases lay outside the gene matches. CDR3 size: 13 residues. The CDR3 DNA sequence: TGTGCCAGCAGTAAACAGGGGTTCTATGGCTACACCTTC. Encoded protein: CASSKQGFYGYTF.